This section outlines one TCR beta chain sequence together with its context. Its antigen is not known. This CDR3 is built from 11 residues. The V end lost 7 bases, the J end lost 8 bases, and 11 bases lay between the germline ends. CDR1 MNHNS and CDR2 SASEGT come from the germline V gene. The entry originates in a study of T cells in Graves' hyperthyroidism and ophthalmopathy. Study results and limitations: Most clonotypes that expanded in the thyroid above 0.001 also showed up in blood. A model of 13 V-J pairs discriminated ophthalmopathy from stable hyperthyroidism.

TCR beta CDR3 regions were amplified from RNA transcripts. First-round RT-PCR with HTBI primers amplified the TCR CDR3 region. TCRdb recomputed calls from the multiplex PCR reads with MiXCR, one row per CDR3 protein. The sample comprises about 620,000 distinct CDR3 sequences, around 15% of which are singletons, and 3.5% to 4% rests with the top ten. Together with thyroid ultrasound, orbital computed tomography, serum thyroxine and TRAb, clinical symptoms were used for diagnoses. Source material: blood. The genes are TRBV6-1 and TRBJ1-2; D is perhaps TRBD1 (6 bases). This sequence originates from a woman in her 30s with Graves' hyperthyroidism. CDR3 region: CASMAGAGYTF. The CDR3 DNA reads TGTGCCAGCATGGCGGGGGCCGGCTACACCTTC.